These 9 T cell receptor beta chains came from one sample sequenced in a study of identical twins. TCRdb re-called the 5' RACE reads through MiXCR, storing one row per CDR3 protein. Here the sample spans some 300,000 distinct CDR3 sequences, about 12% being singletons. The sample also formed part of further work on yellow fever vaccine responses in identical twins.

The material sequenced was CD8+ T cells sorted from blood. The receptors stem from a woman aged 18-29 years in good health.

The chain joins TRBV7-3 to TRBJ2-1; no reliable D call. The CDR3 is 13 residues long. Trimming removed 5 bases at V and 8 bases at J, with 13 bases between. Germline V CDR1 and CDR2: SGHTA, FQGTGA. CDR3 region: CASSNRLRDEQFF. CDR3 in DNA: TGTGCCAGCAGCAATCGCCTCCGGGATGAGCAGTTCTTC. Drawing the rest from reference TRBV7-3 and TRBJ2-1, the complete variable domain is GAGVSQTPSNKVTEKGKYVELRCDPISGHTALYWYRQSLGQGPEFLIYFQGTGAADDSGLPNDRFFAVRPEGSVSTLKIQRTERGDSAVYLCASSNRLRDEQFFGPGTRLTVL.

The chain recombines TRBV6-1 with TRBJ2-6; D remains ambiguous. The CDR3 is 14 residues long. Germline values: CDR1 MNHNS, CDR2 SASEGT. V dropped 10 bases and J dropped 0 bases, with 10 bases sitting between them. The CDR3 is CATTDRSGANVLTF. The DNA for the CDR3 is TGTGCCACCACCGACCGCTCTGGGGCCAACGTCCTGACTTTC.

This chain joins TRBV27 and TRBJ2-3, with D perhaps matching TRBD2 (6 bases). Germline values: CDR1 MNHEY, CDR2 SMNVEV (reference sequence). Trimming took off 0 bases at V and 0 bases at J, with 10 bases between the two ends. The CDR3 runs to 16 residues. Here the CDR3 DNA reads TGTGCCAGCAGTTTATCGGGAGGCGCTAGCACAGATACGCAGTATTTT. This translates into CASSLSGGASTDTQYF.

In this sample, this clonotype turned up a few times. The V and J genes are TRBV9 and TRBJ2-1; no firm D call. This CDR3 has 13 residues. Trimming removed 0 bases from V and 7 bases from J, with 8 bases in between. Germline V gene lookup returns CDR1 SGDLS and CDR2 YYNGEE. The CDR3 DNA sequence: TGTGCCAGCAGCGTAGGGGCCATTAATGAGCAGTTCTTC. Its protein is CASSVGAINEQFF.

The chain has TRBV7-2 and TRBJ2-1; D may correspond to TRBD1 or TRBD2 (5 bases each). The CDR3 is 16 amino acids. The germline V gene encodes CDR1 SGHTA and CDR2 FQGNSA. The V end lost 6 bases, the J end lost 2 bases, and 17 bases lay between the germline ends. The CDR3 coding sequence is TGTGCCAGCAGTGGGTGGGGGACGGGACCCTACAATGAGCAGTTCTTC. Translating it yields CASSGWGTGPYNEQFF.

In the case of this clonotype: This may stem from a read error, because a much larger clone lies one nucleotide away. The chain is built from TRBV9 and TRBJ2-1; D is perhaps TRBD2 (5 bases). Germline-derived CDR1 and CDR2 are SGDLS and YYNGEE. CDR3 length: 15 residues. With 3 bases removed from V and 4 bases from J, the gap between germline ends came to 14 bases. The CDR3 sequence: CASSAVGVGYNEQFF. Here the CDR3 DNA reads TGTGCCAGCAGCGCAGTGGGAGTTGGGTACAATGAGCAGTTCTTC.

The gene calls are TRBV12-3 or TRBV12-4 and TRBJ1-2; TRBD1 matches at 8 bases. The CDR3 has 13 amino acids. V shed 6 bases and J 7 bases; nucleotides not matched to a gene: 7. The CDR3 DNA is TGTGCCAGCAGGGGGGCGACAGGGGCTGGCTACACCTTC. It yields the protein CASRGATGAGYTF.

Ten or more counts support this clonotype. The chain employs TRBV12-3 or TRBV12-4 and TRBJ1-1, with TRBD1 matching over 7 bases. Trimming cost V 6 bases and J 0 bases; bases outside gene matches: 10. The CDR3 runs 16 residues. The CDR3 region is CASSPTGVSMNTEAFF. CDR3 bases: TGTGCCAGCAGCCCTACAGGGGTTTCCATGAACACTGAAGCTTTCTTT.

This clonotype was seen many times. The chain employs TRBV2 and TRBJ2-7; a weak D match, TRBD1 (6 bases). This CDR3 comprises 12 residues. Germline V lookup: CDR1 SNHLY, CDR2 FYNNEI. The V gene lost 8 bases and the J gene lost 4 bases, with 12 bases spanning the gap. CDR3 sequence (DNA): TGTGCCAGCGAGACAGGAGAGTACGAGCAGTACGTC. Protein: CASETGEYEQYV.